This is a list of T cell receptor beta chains from one sample in a study of blood T cell repertoires in COVID-19. Data came from immunoSEQ multiplex PCR; TCRdb stores just in-frame clones and leaves some out. The sample has about 250,000 clones, about four fifths seen once. Material: peripheral blood. These receptors were collected from a man older than 75 with acute or convalescent COVID-19. CDR3s include the opening cysteine and the closing phenylalanine or tryptophan. A D gene is named only where the DNA matches it firmly. Size is stated for part of the rows, as once, few or many counts, or as a class when the clone is expanded.

D gene,V gene,clone size,J gene,CDR3 DNA,CDR3 protein
-,TRBV30,-,TRBJ1-5,TGTGCCTGGAGTGCGGTGGGCAATCAGCCCCAGCATTTT,CAWSAVGNQPQHF
-,TRBV28,few,TRBJ1-2,TGTGCCAGCAGTTGGGGCAGGGTTGGCTACACCTTC,CASSWGRVGYTF
-,TRBV28,-,TRBJ2-7,TGTGCCAGCAGTTTATTAGGAGGGGTAGTAAGCGAGCAGTACTTC,CASSLLGGVVSEQYF
-,TRBV5-6,few,TRBJ1-1,TGTGCCAGCAGCTTGGCGAGAGGGCAGAGAGTTATGAACACTGAAGCTTTCTTT,CASSLARGQRVMNTEAFF
TRBD1,TRBV18,-,TRBJ2-2,TGTGCCAGCTCACCGACAGGGGGCTTCGCCGGGGAGCTGTTTTTT,CASSPTGGFAGELFF
TRBD1,TRBV18,few,TRBJ1-6,TGTGCCAGCTCACTGTCAGGGGGCTACGATAATTCACCCCTCCACTTT,CASSLSGGYDNSPLHF
-,TRBV2,-,TRBJ1-3,TGTGCCAGCAGCCCTACAGGGTTAGGAAACACCATATATTTT,CASSPTGLGNTIYF
TRBD2,TRBV30,once,TRBJ2-2,TGTGCCTGGATCCCAAGTGGTGGAGCGGGAGGATTTGGGGAGCTGTTTTTT,CAWIPSGGAGGFGELFF
-,TRBV3-1/TRBV3-2,-,TRBJ1-2,TGTGCCAGCAGCCAAGACGAATGGGGCGGCTACACCTTC,CASSQDEWGGYTF
TRBD2,TRBV9,-,TRBJ2-1,TGTGCCAGCAGCGCTTCCGGGACTACTTACAATGAGCAGTTCTTC,CASSASGTTYNEQFF
-,TRBV18,-,TRBJ1-3,TGTGCCAGCTCACTAGACCGGGACTCTGGAAACACCATATATTTT,CASSLDRDSGNTIYF
TRBD1,TRBV27,few,TRBJ2-7,TGTGCCAGCAGTTGGCGGACAGGGCCTTACGAGCAGTACTTC,CASSWRTGPYEQYF
-,TRBV6-5,-,TRBJ2-7,TGTGCCAGCAGGGCAGGGGCCTCCTACGAGCAGTACTTC,CASRAGASYEQYF
TRBD2,TRBV7-9,-,TRBJ2-3,TGTGCCAGCAGCACACGACTAGCGGGGCCCTCAGATACGCAGTATTTT,CASSTRLAGPSDTQYF
-,TRBV19,-,TRBJ1-1,TGTGCCAGTACCGCTCGGGACACTGAAGCTTTCTTT,CASTARDTEAFF
TRBD1,TRBV27,-,TRBJ1-2,TGTGCCAGCAGTTTATCGCTTGACAGGGCCTATGGCTACACCTTC,CASSLSLDRAYGYTF
-,TRBV29-1,-,TRBJ2-1,TGCAGCGTTGGTTCTCTGAGCTCCTACAATGAGCAGTTCTTC,CSVGSLSSYNEQFF
-,TRBV5-8,-,TRBJ2-7,TGTGCCAGCAGCTTGGCCGGTTTAGACTACGAGCAGTACTTC,CASSLAGLDYEQYF
TRBD1,TRBV6-5,-,TRBJ1-2,TGTGCCAGCAGTTGGACAGGGAGGGGCTACACCTTC,CASSWTGRGYTF
-,TRBV5-5,few,TRBJ1-5,TGTGCCAGCAGCTTAGCTGATAGCAATCAGCCCCAGCATTTT,CASSLADSNQPQHF
TRBD1,TRBV5-1,-,TRBJ1-2,TGCGCCAGCAGCCTACAGGGGGCGGATGGCTACACCTTC,CASSLQGADGYTF
-,TRBV7-9,-,TRBJ1-4,TGTGCCAGCACGCGACGGGTCAATGAAAAACTGTTTTTT,CASTRRVNEKLFF
-,TRBV5-4,-,TRBJ1-2,TGTGCCAGCAGCTTCGGGGGGCGCGATGGCTACACCTTC,CASSFGGRDGYTF